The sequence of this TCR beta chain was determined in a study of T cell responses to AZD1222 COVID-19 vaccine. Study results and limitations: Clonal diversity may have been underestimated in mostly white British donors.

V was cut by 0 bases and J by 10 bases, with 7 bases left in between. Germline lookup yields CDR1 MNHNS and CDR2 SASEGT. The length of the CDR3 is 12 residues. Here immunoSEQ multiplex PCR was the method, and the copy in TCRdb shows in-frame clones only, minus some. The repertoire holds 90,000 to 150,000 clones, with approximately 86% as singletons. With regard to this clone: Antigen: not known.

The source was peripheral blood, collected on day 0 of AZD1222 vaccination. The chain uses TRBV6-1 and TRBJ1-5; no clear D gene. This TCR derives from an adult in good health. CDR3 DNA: TGTGCCAGCAGTGAAGCGCTAGGTCCCCAGCATTTT. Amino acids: CASSEALGPQHF.